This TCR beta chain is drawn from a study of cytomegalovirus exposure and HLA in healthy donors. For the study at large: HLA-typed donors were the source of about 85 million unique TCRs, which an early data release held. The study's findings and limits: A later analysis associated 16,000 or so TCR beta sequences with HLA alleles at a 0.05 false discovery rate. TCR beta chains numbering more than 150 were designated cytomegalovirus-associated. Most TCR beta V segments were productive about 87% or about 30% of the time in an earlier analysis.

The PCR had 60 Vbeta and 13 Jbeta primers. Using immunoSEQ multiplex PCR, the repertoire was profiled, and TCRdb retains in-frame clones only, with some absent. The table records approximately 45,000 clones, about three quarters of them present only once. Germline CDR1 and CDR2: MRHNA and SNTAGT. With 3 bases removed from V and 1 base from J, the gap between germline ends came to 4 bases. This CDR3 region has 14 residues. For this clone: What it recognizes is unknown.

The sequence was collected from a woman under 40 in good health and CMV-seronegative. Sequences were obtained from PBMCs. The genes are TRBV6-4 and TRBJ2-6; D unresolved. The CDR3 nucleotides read TGTGCCAGCAGTGATCGGTCTGGGGCCAACGTCCTGACTTTC. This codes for CASSDRSGANVLTF.